Only a few counts were recorded for the clone carrying this TCR beta chain. Its antigen remains unknown. Study results and caveats: The larger-cohort validation was restricted to a single TCR beta V-J rearrangement rather than whole repertoires. The TCR gene usage of tumor memory CD4+ T cells clustered together with blood and lymph node memory CD4+ cells and with lymph node naive CD4+ cells.

Per germline, CDR1 KGHDR and CDR2 SFDVKD. With 3 bases clipped from V and 8 bases from J, the junction kept 3 bases outside the gene matches. The CDR3 runs to 14 residues. Each CDR3 protein gets one entry after TCRdb re-called the 5' RACE reads with MiXCR. The sample lists some 62,000 distinct CDR3 sequences, just under 30% occurring once. The source material was tumor-infiltrating naive CD4+ T cells sorted from the breast tumor. Subset described: naive CD4+ T cells, CD4+CD45RA+CD25-. This sequence was found in a female donor with breast cancer. The chain carries TRBV24-1 and TRBJ2-1; 10 bases map to TRBD1. CDR3 sequence: CATSDPGQGHEQFF. The CDR3, as DNA: TGTGCCACCAGTGATCCGGGACAGGGGCATGAGCAGTTCTTC.